A selection of T cell receptor beta chains follows, all from one sample in a study of identical twins. A single record per CDR3 protein comes from TCRdb applying MiXCR to the 5' RACE reads. The data hold about 220,000 distinct CDR3 sequences, with more than 6.5% observed a single time. These sequences were also reported in another study, on yellow fever vaccine responses in identical twins.

Sequenced: memory (CD45RO+) T cells sorted from blood. These receptors all come from a woman between 18 and 29 years old in good health. Both conserved end residues are part of each CDR3. A D gene is named only where the DNA matches it firmly. Expanded clones get a size class; other rows say once, few or many, or leave the size out.

d_gene	v_gene	j_gene	abundance	CDR3aa	CDR3nt
-	TRBV10-2	TRBJ2-2	few	CASSPRDAGELFF	TGCGCCAGCAGCCCGAGGGATGCCGGGGAGCTGTTTTTT
-	TRBV11-1	TRBJ2-3	few	CASSLTGGYTDTQYF	TGTGCCAGCAGCTTGACGGGGGGCTACACAGATACGCAGTATTTT
TRBD1	TRBV20-1	TRBJ1-1	few	CSAQQGWSEAFF	TGCAGTGCTCAACAGGGGTGGTCTGAAGCTTTCTTT
TRBD2	TRBV20-1	TRBJ2-7	many	CSAQWGGSYEQYF	TGCAGTGCCCAATGGGGGGGATCCTACGAGCAGTACTTC
TRBD2	TRBV6-4	TRBJ2-3	-	CASSEVAGGSTDTQYF	TGTGCCAGCAGTGAAGTAGCGGGGGGGAGCACAGATACGCAGTATTTT
-	TRBV12-2	TRBJ2-2	-	CASRAPDRSKGLAEYTGELFF	TGTGCAAGTCGAGCTCCGGACAGGTCGAAGGGACTAGCGGAGTACACCGGGGAGCTGTTTTTT
TRBD1	TRBV5-1	TRBJ1-2	many	CASSPQGVDGYTF	TGCGCCAGCAGCCCACAGGGGGTCGATGGCTACACCTTC
TRBD1	TRBV4-2	TRBJ1-3	few	CASSQELGQGGGNTIYF	TGTGCCAGCAGCCAAGAATTAGGACAGGGTGGTGGAAACACCATATATTTT
TRBD1	TRBV3-1	TRBJ2-2	few	CASRTGTGGTGELFF	TGTGCCAGCAGAACCGGGACAGGGGGCACCGGGGAGCTGTTTTTT
-	TRBV5-1	TRBJ2-7	few	CASSTDNYVIEQYF	TGCGCCAGCAGCACCGACAACTACGTAATCGAGCAGTACTTC
TRBD2	TRBV7-2	TRBJ2-3	few	CASSPGTSGRASDTQYF	TGTGCCAGCAGCCCCGGGACTAGCGGGAGGGCCTCAGATACGCAGTATTTT
-	TRBV3-1	TRBJ1-3	many	CASSQLDGRSGNTIYF	TGTGCCAGCAGCCAATTAGATGGCCGCTCTGGAAACACCATATATTTT
-	TRBV7-3	TRBJ2-3	-	CASSLTPGDTQYF	TGTGCCAGCAGCTTGACACCGGGGGATACGCAGTATTTT
-	TRBV7-2	TRBJ2-3	-	CASSLGPFGEAQYF	TGTGCCAGCAGCTTAGGGCCCTTTGGTGAGGCGCAGTATTTT
TRBD2	TRBV10-3	TRBJ2-5	-	CAIMSASGSSETQYF	TGTGCCATCATGTCGGCTAGCGGGAGTTCTGAGACCCAGTACTTC
-	TRBV5-1	TRBJ2-3	many	CASSEADYITDTQYF	TGCGCCAGCAGCGAAGCGGACTACATCACAGATACGCAGTATTTT
TRBD2	TRBV10-3	TRBJ2-2	many	CAISYERGGHGELFF	TGTGCCATCAGTTACGAGCGGGGGGGCCACGGGGAGCTGTTTTTT
-	TRBV30	TRBJ2-7	-	CAWSMGQAYEQYF	TGTGCCTGGAGTATGGGTCAGGCCTACGAGCAGTACTTC
TRBD1	TRBV6-2/TRBV6-3	TRBJ1-1	few	CASSSPGQGPPVAFF	TGTGCCAGCAGTTCCCCGGGACAGGGGCCGCCGGTGGCTTTCTTT
-	TRBV30	TRBJ2-2	few	CAWSPQVTGELFF	TGTGCCTGGAGTCCCCAGGTCACCGGGGAGCTGTTTTTT
-	TRBV2	TRBJ2-7	few	CASRLGQNEQYF	TGTGCCAGCAGGCTCGGACAGAACGAGCAGTACTTC
TRBD2	TRBV11-2	TRBJ2-3	-	CASSLERSGNRRGTDTQYF	TGTGCCAGCAGCTTAGAGCGTAGCGGGAACCGCCGTGGCACAGATACGCAGTATTTT
-	TRBV5-5	TRBJ2-2	-	CARSPRPKNTGELFF	TGTGCCAGGAGCCCCCGCCCGAAGAACACCGGGGAGCTGTTTTTT
TRBD2	TRBV19	TRBJ2-7	many	CASSTQRDSYEQYF	TGTGCCAGTAGTACCCAGCGGGACTCCTACGAGCAGTACTTC
TRBD2	TRBV6-1	TRBJ2-1	many	CASSEDNRGVKVNEQFF	TGTGCCAGCAGTGAAGATAATCGGGGGGTCAAAGTCAATGAGCAGTTCTTC
TRBD2	TRBV28	TRBJ2-2	many	CASRLAGGYGELFF	TGTGCCAGTCGACTAGCGGGGGGGTACGGGGAGCTGTTTTTT
-	TRBV7-2	TRBJ2-4	many	CASSSPGTNIQYF	TGTGCCAGCAGCTCACCAGGAACAAACATTCAGTACTTC
TRBD1	TRBV10-3	TRBJ2-1	many	CATKQGLSYNEQFF	TGTGCCACGAAACAGGGGCTCTCCTACAATGAGCAGTTCTTC
-	TRBV6-2/TRBV6-3	TRBJ2-4	many	CASSWAGVNIQYF	TGTGCCAGCAGTTGGGCAGGGGTGAACATTCAGTACTTC